This T cell receptor (beta chain) was documented in a study of T cell changes during pregnancy in multiple sclerosis. The CDR3 extends over 17 amino acids. Germline V gene data show CDR1 as SGDLS and CDR2 as YYNGEE. Trimming stripped 3 bases from V and 7 bases from J, with 23 bases between. Profiled with immunoSEQ multiplex PCR; TCRdb holds only in-frame clones, not every one. The sample lists 70,000 to 95,000 clones, approximately 89% occurring once. V and J are TRBV9 and TRBJ2-1, with D tentatively TRBD2 (6 bases). The sequence was collected from a female donor with multiple sclerosis, enrolled in a pregnancy study. This material consisted of peripheral blood, taken before pregnancy. CDR3 protein: CASSAPLGTSQENEQFF. In DNA, the CDR3 is TGTGCCAGCAGCGCACCCCTGGGGACTTCACAAGAGAATGAGCAGTTCTTC.